The 7 T cell receptor beta chains reported below all come from one sample, sequenced in a study of blood T cell repertoires in COVID-19 (dated by TCRdb to the early 2020s). Library generation was performed with the immunoSEQ multiplex PCR assay. TCRdb provides this immuneACCESS table in a form limited to in-frame rearrangements. Some clones are lacking; in checked studies, under half of them reflect an unresolved V gene, and why the rest are absent is not known. This sample gives 50,000 or so clones in total; over 75% of them show up just once. 6.5% to 8% of the sample goes to the ten largest clones. Sequencing used peripheral blood. These receptors came from a man aged 50 to 59 with active COVID-19.

This chain connects TRBV19 to TRBJ2-3; 10 bases are a match to TRBD2. Germline CDR1 LNHDA, CDR2 SQIVND (reference sequence). The junction had 18 bases not matched to a gene; V was cut back by 7 bases and J by 5 bases. The CDR3 spans 18 residues. The CDR3 bases are TGTGCCAGTACCCCGGCGCCTTATAGCGGGGGGCGTGGAGATACGCAGTATTTT. Amino acids: CASTPAPYSGGRGDTQYF.

The rearrangement uses TRBV3-1 (or the pseudogene TRBV3-2) and TRBJ2-3; 9 nucleotides match TRBD2. Germline CDR1 LGHDT, CDR2 YNNKEL (reference sequence). Trimming removed 5 bases from V and 2 bases from J; junction bases left unmatched: 8. The CDR3 runs 16 residues. CDR3 protein: CASSFLASGNTDTQYF. The CDR3 DNA is TGTGCCAGCAGCTTCCTGGCTAGCGGGAACACAGATACGCAGTATTTT.

The chain combines TRBV5-4 with TRBJ1-2; 12 bases are shared with TRBD1. CDR1 is SGHNT and CDR2 is YYREEE in the germline V gene (reference sequence). Trimming removed 5 bases from V and 8 bases from J; junction bases left unmatched: 10. This CDR3 is 15 amino acids long. CDR3 loop: CASRPGQGAPGGYTF. CDR3 DNA: TGTGCCAGCAGACCGGGACAGGGGGCCCCGGGGGGCTACACCTTC. Combining the CDR3 with reference TRBV5-4 and TRBJ1-2 gives the whole variable domain ETGVTQSPTHLIKTRGQQVTLRCSSQSGHNTVSWYQQALGQGPQFIFQYYREEENGRGNFPPRFSGLQFPNYSSELNVNALELDDSALYLCASRPGQGAPGGYTFGSGTRLTVV.

J is TRBJ2-5 and V is TRBV5-1; 12 nucleotides agree with TRBD1. J was trimmed by 2 bases and V by 4 bases; bases with no gene match: 12. The CDR3 covers 18 residues. Germline values: CDR1 SGHRS, CDR2 YFSETQ. The CDR3 DNA reads as TGCGCCAGCAGCGTGGGACAGGGGGCATCGACCCGTCAAGAGACCCAGTACTTC. Amino acid sequence: CASSVGQGASTRQETQYF.

The J gene is TRBJ2-7, the V gene TRBV5-1; D might be TRBD2 (7 bases). CDR1 SGHRS and CDR2 YFSETQ come from the germline V gene. V was trimmed by 7 bases and J by 3 bases, leaving 14 bases between them. The CDR3 loop spans 13 amino acids. This chain's CDR3 is CASSRGALYEQYF. CDR3 DNA: TGCGCCAGCTCACGGGGGGCCCTCTACGAGCAGTACTTC.

The chain joins TRBV15 to TRBJ1-6; D is ambiguous. The germline gives CDR1 LNHNV, CDR2 YYDKDF (reference sequence). V lost 1 base to trimming and J lost 7 bases, with 5 bases between them. This CDR3 is built from 13 residues. The CDR3, as DNA: TGTGCCACCAGCAGAGCCCAAAATTCACCCCTCCACTTT. Translating gives CATSRAQNSPLHF.

This sequence joins TRBV30 and TRBJ1-5, with D possibly TRBD1 on 5 matching bases. Per germline, CDR1 GTSNPN and CDR2 SVGIG (reference sequence). V was clipped by 5 bases and J by 4 bases, with 12 bases between them. The CDR3 is 13 amino acids. The chain's CDR3 is CAWSQGLNQPQHF. The CDR3 DNA reads as TGTGCCTGGTCCCAGGGTCTTAATCAGCCCCAGCATTTT.